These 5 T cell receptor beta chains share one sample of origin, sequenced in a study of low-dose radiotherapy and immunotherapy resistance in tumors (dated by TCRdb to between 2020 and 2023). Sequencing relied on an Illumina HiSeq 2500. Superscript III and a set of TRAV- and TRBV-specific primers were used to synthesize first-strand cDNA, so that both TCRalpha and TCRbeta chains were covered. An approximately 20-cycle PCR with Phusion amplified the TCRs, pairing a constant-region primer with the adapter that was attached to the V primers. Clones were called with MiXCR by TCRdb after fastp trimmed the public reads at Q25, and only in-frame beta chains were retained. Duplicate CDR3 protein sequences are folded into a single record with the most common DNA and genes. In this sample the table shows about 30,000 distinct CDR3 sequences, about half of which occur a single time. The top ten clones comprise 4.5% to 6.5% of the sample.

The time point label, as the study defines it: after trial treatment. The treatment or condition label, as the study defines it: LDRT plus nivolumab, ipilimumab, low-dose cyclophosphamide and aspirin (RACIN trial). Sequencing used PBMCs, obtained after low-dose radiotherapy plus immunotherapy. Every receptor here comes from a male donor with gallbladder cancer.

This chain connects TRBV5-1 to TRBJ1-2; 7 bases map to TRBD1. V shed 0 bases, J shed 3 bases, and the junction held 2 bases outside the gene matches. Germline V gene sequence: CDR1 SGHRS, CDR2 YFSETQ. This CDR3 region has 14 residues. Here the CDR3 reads CASSLAGQYYGYTF. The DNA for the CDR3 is TGCGCCAGCAGCTTGGCGGGACAGTACTATGGCTACACCTTC.

This CDR3 reads CSVEQGQYNEQFF. In DNA form, the CDR3 reads TGCAGCGTTGAGCAGGGACAGTACAATGAGCAGTTCTTC. The gene calls are TRBV29-1 and TRBJ2-1; 7 bases are a match to TRBD1. This CDR3 has 13 residues. V lost 3 bases and J lost 4; bases outside the gene matches: 3. Looked up from germline, CDR1 is SQVTM and CDR2 is ANQGSEA.

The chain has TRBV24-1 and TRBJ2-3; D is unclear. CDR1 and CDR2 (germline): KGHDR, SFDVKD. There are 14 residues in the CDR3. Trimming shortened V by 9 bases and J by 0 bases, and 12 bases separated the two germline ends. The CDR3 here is CATGQKKSTDTQYF. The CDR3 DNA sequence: TGTGCCACCGGTCAGAAGAAAAGCACAGATACGCAGTATTTT.

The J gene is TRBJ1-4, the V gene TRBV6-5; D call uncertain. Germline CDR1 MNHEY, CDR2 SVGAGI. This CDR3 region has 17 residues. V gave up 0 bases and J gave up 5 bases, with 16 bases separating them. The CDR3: CASSYSISSVGNEKLFF. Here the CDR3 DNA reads TGTGCCAGCAGTTACTCGATATCTTCGGTAGGGAATGAAAAACTGTTTTTT.

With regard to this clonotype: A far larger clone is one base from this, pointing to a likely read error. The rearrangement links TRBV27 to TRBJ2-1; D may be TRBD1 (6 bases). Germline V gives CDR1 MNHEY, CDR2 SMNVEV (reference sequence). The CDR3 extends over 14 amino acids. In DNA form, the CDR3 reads TGTGCCACCAGTTACACCAGGACAGTCAATGAGCAGTTCTTC. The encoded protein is CATSYTRTVNEQFF.